The 25 T cell receptor beta chains listed next were all sequenced from one sample in a study of shared clonotypes between healthy human individuals. Sequencing was performed with immunoSEQ multiplex PCR; in TCRdb, only in-frame clones are kept and a portion is missing. Of approximately 1.4 million clones in the sample, approximately 98% were seen once. Input material: naive CD4+ T cells sorted from blood. As for subset: CD45RA+ positively selected. The receptors derive from a man aged 30 to 39 in good health.

The chain combines TRBV11-2 with TRBJ1-1; D call uncertain. Trimming removed 5 bases at V and 1 base at J, with 14 bases between. Germline V lookup: CDR1 SGHAT, CDR2 FQNNGV. The CDR3 is 15 residues long. CDR3 sequence reads: CASSPPRGTNTEAFF. CDR3 bases: TGTGCCAGCAGCCCACCGAGAGGAACGAACACTGAAGCTTTCTTT.

This clone was detected once. The chain employs TRBV7-3 and TRBJ2-7; D may correspond to TRBD1 or TRBD2 (7 bases each). V was trimmed by 2 bases and J by 2 bases, leaving 16 bases between them. CDR1 SGHTA and CDR2 FQGTGA come from the germline V gene. The CDR3 consists of 16 residues. This CDR3 reads CASSLYPQGGAYEQYF. The CDR3 DNA sequence: TGTGCCAGCAGCTTATACCCCCAGGGGGGGGCCTACGAGCAGTACTTC.

The chain is built from TRBV30 and TRBJ2-7; D ambiguous. CDR3 length equals 11 residues. Germline V gene sequence: CDR1 GTSNPN, CDR2 SVGIG (reference sequence). V lost 4 bases and J lost 4, with 8 bases in between. The CDR3 loop reads CAWNGPYEQYF. The CDR3 DNA follows: TGTGCCTGGAACGGACCTTACGAGCAGTACTTC.

The chain carries TRBV20-1 and TRBJ2-1, with D perhaps TRBD2 (5 bases). CDR1 is DFQATT, CDR2 SNEGSKA, per germline (reference sequence). The CDR3 runs 11 residues. As DNA, the CDR3 is TGCAGGACGAGCGGTAACAATGAGCAGTTCTTC. Amino acid sequence: CRTSGNNEQFF.

The DNA of the CDR3 is TGTGCCAGCAGCCAAGTTGCGGGGTTGAACACCGGGGAGCTGTTTTTT. Translation: CASSQVAGLNTGELFF. The chain is built from TRBV14 and TRBJ2-2; a possible D gene is TRBD2 (6 bases). The CDR3 is 16 residues long. The V gene lost 1 base and the J gene lost 1 base, with 10 bases spanning the gap. The germline CDR1 and CDR2 sequences are SGHDN and FVKESK.

This chain joins TRBV15 and TRBJ2-7; 12 bases line up with TRBD1. Germline assignment: CDR1 LNHNV and CDR2 YYDKDF (reference sequence). Trimming at V came to 3 bases and at J to 5 bases, leaving 2 bases not matched to a gene. This CDR3 spans 14 amino acids. The CDR3 sequence: CATSRGQGADEQYF. CDR3 DNA: TGTGCCACCAGCAGGGGACAGGGGGCGGACGAGCAGTACTTC.

This chain connects TRBV27 to TRBJ2-7, with D possibly TRBD1 on 6 matching bases. The germline CDR1 and CDR2 sequences are MNHEY and SMNVEV (reference sequence). This CDR3 contains 12 residues. Between the trimmed V and J ends, which lost 10 bases and 5 bases, there was a span of 15 bases. The CDR3 protein is CATKTQGNEQYF. CDR3 nucleotides: TGTGCCACCAAGACCCAGGGGAACGAGCAGTACTTC.

The chain has TRBV9 and TRBJ1-2; D might be TRBD1 (6 bases). Germline lookup yields CDR1 SGDLS and CDR2 YYNGEE. V lost 0 bases, J lost 0 bases, and 15 bases lay in between. The CDR3 runs to 17 residues. The CDR3 nucleotides are TGTGCCAGCAGCGTAGCGCCGGGGGGGCGAGCTAACTATGGCTACACCTTC. Translated: CASSVAPGGRANYGYTF.

The J gene is TRBJ2-1, the V gene TRBV11-3, with D unresolved. The CDR3 runs to 16 residues. Trimming stripped 0 bases from V and 6 bases from J, with 15 bases between. Germline V gene lookup returns CDR1 SGHNT and CDR2 YENEEA. The CDR3 here is CASSLDLSRTPNEQFF. The DNA for the CDR3 is TGTGCCAGCAGCTTAGATCTATCTCGGACCCCCAATGAGCAGTTCTTC.

About this clone itself: In the same sample, other DNA sequences code for this CDR3. This rearrangement joins TRBV9 to TRBJ2-1; 11 nucleotides match TRBD2. Germline V gives CDR1 SGDLS, CDR2 YYNGEE. Trimming took 4 bases from V and 3 from J; bases not matched to a gene: 6. This CDR3 comprises 16 residues. The DNA of the CDR3 is TGTGCCAGCAGCCCAAGACTAGCGGGAAGCTACAATGAGCAGTTCTTC. Translating gives CASSPRLAGSYNEQFF.

The chain joins TRBV7-2 to TRBJ1-1; D ambiguous. The germline V gene has CDR1 SGHTA and CDR2 FQGNSA. The CDR3 has 13 residues. Trimming took off 5 bases at V and 5 bases at J, with 12 bases between the two ends. CDR3 protein: CASSRGWKTEAFF. CDR3 bases: TGTGCCAGCAGCCGAGGTTGGAAGACTGAAGCTTTCTTT.

The rearrangement uses TRBV27 and TRBJ2-2; 7 nucleotides agree with TRBD1. This CDR3 spans 15 amino acids. Germline-derived CDR1 and CDR2 are MNHEY and SMNVEV (reference sequence). Trimming cost V 7 bases and J 7 bases; bases outside gene matches: 12. The CDR3 loop reads CASTAPHRGNGELFF. CDR3 in DNA: TGTGCCAGCACCGCGCCGCACAGGGGAAACGGGGAGCTGTTTTTT.

V and J are TRBV5-4 and TRBJ2-1; 8 nucleotides agree with TRBD1. The trim removed 4 bases at V and 8 bases at J, leaving 8 bases unmatched. The CDR3 totals 14 residues. Germline V CDR1 and CDR2: SGHNT, YYREEE (reference sequence). CDR3 nucleotide sequence: TGTGCCAGCAGCAAGTCAACAGGGGGGTATGAGCAGTTCTTC. It translates to CASSKSTGGYEQFF.

This clone is a singleton in its sample. The chain carries TRBV4-3 and TRBJ2-3; D perhaps matches TRBD2 (6 bases). The germline V gene has CDR1 LGHNA and CDR2 YSLEER. Between the trimmed V and J ends, which lost 1 base and 2 bases, there was a span of 13 bases. The CDR3 totals 16 residues. The CDR3: CASSQGDSGFTDTQYF. The CDR3 DNA reads as TGCGCCAGCAGCCAAGGCGATAGCGGATTCACAGATACGCAGTATTTT.

The sample holds one count of this clone. This sample includes further DNA sequences coding for the same CDR3. The chain's CDR3 is CASSVRGSGANVLTF. In DNA form, the CDR3 reads TGTGCCAGCAGCGTTCGGGGTTCTGGGGCCAACGTCCTGACTTTC. V gene TRBV9 combines with J gene TRBJ2-6; D possibly corresponds to TRBD2 (5 bases). The CDR3 runs to 15 residues. CDR1 SGDLS and CDR2 YYNGEE come from the germline V gene. The germline V and J ends were trimmed by 2 bases and 1 base, with 7 bases remaining between them.

V usage is TRBV29-1 and J usage is TRBJ1-5, with D perhaps matching TRBD1 (5 bases). The CDR3 runs 16 residues. V lost 4 bases to trimming and J lost 6 bases, with 22 bases between them. Germline values: CDR1 SQVTM, CDR2 ANQGSEA. CDR3 in amino acids: CSVVCGGAGPFQPQHF. The CDR3 nucleotides read TGCAGCGTTGTGTGCGGTGGGGCAGGCCCCTTTCAGCCCCAGCATTTT.

The chain recombines TRBV6-5 with TRBJ2-7; no clear D. The CDR3 is 15 amino acids. Trimming removed 4 bases from V and 2 bases from J, with 15 bases in between. Germline V gene sequence: CDR1 MNHEY, CDR2 SVGAGI. CDR3: CASSSGPRTAYEQYF. The CDR3 DNA is TGTGCCAGCAGTTCCGGACCAAGAACGGCCTACGAGCAGTACTTC.

This chain uses TRBV10-3 with TRBJ2-7; TRBD1 agrees at 8 bases. This CDR3 is 17 amino acids long. CDR1 and CDR2 from the germline V gene are ENHRY and SYGVKD. J was trimmed by 0 bases and V by 0 bases; bases with no gene match: 7. The DNA of the CDR3 is TGTGCCATCAGTGAGTCGGGCCAGGGGGCGGGCTCCTACGAGCAGTACTTC. Its protein is CAISESGQGAGSYEQYF.

The chain carries TRBV18 and TRBJ2-7; 8 positions match TRBD2. Trimming removed 6 bases from V and 4 bases from J; junction bases left unmatched: 8. This CDR3 spans 14 amino acids. The germline V gene has CDR1 KGHSH and CDR2 LQKENI. CDR3 amino acids: CASSRSGTSYEQYF. CDR3 nucleotide sequence: TGTGCCAGCTCTAGATCCGGGACTAGTTACGAGCAGTACTTC.

This clone appeared once. The J gene is TRBJ2-3, the V gene TRBV14; TRBD2 agrees at 7 bases. This CDR3 has 17 amino acids. V was clipped by 1 base and J by 0 bases; unmatched bases: 7. The V gene's germline CDR1 is SGHDN and CDR2 FVKESK. Here the CDR3 reads CASSQGVSGISTDTQYF. The CDR3 DNA sequence: TGTGCCAGCAGCCAAGGGGTCAGCGGGATCAGCACAGATACGCAGTATTTT.

Turning to this clone: At one of its ends the junction is not consistent with the germline gene, which may arise from a read error. V gene TRBV25-1 combines with J gene TRBJ2-5, with D perhaps TRBD1 (5 bases). CDR1 is MGHDK, CDR2 SYGVNS, per germline. This CDR3 comprises 14 residues. The CDR3 here is CASSEPTDQETQYF. For the CDR3, the DNA is TGTGCCAGCAGTGAACCGACAGACCAGGAGACCCAGTACTTC.

V and J are TRBV19 and TRBJ1-5; D is perhaps TRBD1 (6 bases). Trimming stripped 3 bases from V and 5 bases from J, with 14 bases between. Per germline, CDR1 LNHDA and CDR2 SQIVND (reference sequence). The CDR3 is made up of 15 amino acids. CDR3 in amino acids: CASSIGAGQYQPQHF. The CDR3 DNA is TGTGCCAGTAGTATCGGTGCAGGACAGTATCAGCCCCAGCATTTT.

This chain's CDR3 is CASSLATSGRFVETQYF. DNA for the CDR3: TGCGCCAGCAGCTTGGCAACTAGCGGGAGGTTTGTAGAGACCCAGTACTTC. This chain connects TRBV5-1 to TRBJ2-5; 12 nucleotides align to TRBD2. CDR3 length equals 17 residues. Looked up from germline, CDR1 is SGHRS and CDR2 is YFSETQ. Germline trimming cut 0 bases from V and 4 bases from J; bases unmatched to any gene: 7.

This rearrangement joins TRBV28 to TRBJ2-2, with D unresolved. Germline lookup yields CDR1 MDHEN and CDR2 SYDVKM. Trimming stripped 7 bases from V and 5 bases from J, with 8 bases between. The CDR3 is 12 residues long. The CDR3 spells CASKSGTGELFF. The CDR3 DNA sequence: TGTGCCAGCAAGTCCGGGACCGGGGAGCTGTTTTTT.

The genes are TRBV5-8 and TRBJ2-3; D perhaps matches TRBD1 (6 bases). Germline CDR1 SGHTS, CDR2 YDEGEE. The V and J ends lost 5 bases and 2 bases respectively, with 12 bases between them. The CDR3 consists of 14 residues. CDR3: CASSVQGFTDTQYF. DNA for the CDR3: TGTGCCAGCAGTGTACAGGGCTTCACAGATACGCAGTATTTT.